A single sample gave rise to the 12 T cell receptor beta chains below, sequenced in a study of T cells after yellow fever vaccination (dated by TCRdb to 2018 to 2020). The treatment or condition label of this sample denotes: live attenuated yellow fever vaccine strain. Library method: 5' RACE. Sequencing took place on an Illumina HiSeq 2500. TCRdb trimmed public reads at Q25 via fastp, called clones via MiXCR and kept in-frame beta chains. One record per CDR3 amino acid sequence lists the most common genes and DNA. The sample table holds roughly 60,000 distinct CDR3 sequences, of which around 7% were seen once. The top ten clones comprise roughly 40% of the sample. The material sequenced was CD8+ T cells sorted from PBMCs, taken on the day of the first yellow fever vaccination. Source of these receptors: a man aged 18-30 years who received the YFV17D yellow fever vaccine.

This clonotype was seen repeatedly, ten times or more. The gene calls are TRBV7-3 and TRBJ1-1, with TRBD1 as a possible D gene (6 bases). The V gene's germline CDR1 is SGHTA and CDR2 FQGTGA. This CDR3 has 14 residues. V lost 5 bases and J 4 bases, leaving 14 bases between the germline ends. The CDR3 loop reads CASSVQGGGTEAFF. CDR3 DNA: TGTGCCAGCAGCGTACAGGGTGGCGGCACTGAAGCTTTCTTT.

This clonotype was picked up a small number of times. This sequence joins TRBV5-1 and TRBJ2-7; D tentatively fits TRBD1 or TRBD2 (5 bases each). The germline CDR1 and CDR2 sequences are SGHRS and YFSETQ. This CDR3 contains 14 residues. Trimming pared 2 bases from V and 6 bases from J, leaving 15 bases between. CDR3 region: CASSFSGTRGEQYF. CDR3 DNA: TGCGCCAGCAGCTTTTCCGGGACGCGTGGCGAGCAGTACTTC.

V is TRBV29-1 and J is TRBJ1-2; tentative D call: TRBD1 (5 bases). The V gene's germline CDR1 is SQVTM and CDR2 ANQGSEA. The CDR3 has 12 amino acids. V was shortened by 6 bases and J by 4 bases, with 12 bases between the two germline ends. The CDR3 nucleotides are TGCAGCGTCCCGGGACGCCCCTATGGCTACACCTTC. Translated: CSVPGRPYGYTF.

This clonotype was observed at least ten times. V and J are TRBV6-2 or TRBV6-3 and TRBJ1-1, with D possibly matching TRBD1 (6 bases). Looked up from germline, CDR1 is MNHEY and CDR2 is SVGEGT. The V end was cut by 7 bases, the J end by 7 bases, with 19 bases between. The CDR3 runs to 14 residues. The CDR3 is CASTSGTRVLEAFF. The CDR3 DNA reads TGTGCCAGCACCTCCGGGACAAGAGTGCTTGAAGCTTTCTTT.

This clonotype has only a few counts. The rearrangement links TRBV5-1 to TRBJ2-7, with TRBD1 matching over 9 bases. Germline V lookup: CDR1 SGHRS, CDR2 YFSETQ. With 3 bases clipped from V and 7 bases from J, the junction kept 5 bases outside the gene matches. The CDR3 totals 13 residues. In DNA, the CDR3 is TGCGCCAGCAGCTCGGGGACAGGGCTAGAGCAGTACTTC. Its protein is CASSSGTGLEQYF.

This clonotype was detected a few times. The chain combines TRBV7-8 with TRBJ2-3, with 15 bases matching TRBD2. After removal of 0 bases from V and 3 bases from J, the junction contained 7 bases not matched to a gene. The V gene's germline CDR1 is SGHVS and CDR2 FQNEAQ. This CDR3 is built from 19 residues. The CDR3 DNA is TGTGCCAGCAGCTTAGCGAGGACTAGCGGGGGGGCCGATACAGATACGCAGTATTTT. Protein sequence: CASSLARTSGGADTDTQYF. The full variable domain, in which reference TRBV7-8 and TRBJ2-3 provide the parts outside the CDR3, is GAGVSQSPRYKVAKRGQDVALRCDPISGHVSLFWYQQALGQGPEFLTYFQNEAQLDKSGLPSDRFFAERPEGSVSTLKIQRTQQEDSAVYLCASSLARTSGGADTDTQYFGPGTRLTVL.

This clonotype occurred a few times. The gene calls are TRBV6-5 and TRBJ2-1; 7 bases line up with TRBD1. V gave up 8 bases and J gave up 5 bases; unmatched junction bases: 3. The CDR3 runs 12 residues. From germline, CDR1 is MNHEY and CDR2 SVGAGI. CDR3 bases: TGTGCCAGCCTGGGACAGAACAATGAGCAGTTCTTC. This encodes CASLGQNNEQFF.

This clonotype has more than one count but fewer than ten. CDR3 nucleotides: TGCAGCGTTGAAGGGGGCGCCAAAAACATTCAGTACTTC. It codes for CSVEGGAKNIQYF. The chain is built from TRBV29-1 and TRBJ2-4, with D tentatively TRBD1 (5 bases). With 1 base removed from V and 1 base from J, the gap between germline ends came to 5 bases. This CDR3 spans 13 amino acids. CDR1 SQVTM and CDR2 ANQGSEA come from the germline V gene.

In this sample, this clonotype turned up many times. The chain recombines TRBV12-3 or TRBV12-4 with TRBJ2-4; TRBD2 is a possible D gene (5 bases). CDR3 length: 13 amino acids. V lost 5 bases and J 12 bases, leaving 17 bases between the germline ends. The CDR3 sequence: CASSPFEADDQYF. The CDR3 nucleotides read TGTGCCAGCAGTCCGTTCGAAGCGGACGATCAGTACTTC.

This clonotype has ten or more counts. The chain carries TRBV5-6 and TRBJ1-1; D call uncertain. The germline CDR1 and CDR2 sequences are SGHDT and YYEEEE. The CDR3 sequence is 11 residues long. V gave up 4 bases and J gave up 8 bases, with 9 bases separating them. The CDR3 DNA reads TGTGCCAGCAGCCTGCGGGCCGAAGCTTTCTTT. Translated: CASSLRAEAFF.

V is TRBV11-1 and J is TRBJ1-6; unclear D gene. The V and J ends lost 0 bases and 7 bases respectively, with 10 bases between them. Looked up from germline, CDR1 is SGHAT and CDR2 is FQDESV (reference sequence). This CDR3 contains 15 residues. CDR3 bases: TGTGCCAGCAGCTTAGCCAGCCTCGCAAATTCACCCCTCCACTTT. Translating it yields CASSLASLANSPLHF.

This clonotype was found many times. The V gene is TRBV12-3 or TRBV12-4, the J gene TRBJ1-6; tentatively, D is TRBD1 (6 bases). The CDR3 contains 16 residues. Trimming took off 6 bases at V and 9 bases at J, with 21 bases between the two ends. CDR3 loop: CASSKSRGGISSPLHF. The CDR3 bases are TGTGCCAGCAGCAAGTCTAGGGGGGGGATTTCTTCACCCCTCCACTTT.